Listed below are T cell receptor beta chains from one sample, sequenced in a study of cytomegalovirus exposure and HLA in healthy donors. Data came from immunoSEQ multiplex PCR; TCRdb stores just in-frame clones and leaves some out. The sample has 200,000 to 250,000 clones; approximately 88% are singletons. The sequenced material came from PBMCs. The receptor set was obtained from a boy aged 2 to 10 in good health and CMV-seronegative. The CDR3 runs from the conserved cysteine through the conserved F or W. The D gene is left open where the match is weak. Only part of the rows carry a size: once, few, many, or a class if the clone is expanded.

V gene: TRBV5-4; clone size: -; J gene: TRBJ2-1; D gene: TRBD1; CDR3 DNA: TGTGCCAGCATTGGGACAGGCCCTTCAGAGCAGTTCTTC; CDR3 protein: CASIGTGPSEQFF
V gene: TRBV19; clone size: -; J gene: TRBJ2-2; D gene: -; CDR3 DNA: TGTGCCAGTAGTGTTAGTTATGTGCGCGGGGAGCTGTTTTTT; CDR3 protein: CASSVSYVRGELFF
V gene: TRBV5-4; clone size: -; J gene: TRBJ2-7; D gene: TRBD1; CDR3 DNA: TGTGCCAGCAGAGAAGGACAGGACCCCTACGAGCAGTACTTC; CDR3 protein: CASREGQDPYEQYF
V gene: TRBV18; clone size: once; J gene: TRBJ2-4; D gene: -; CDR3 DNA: TGTGCCAGCTCACCCTCCAGGGCGGAAAACATTCAGTACTTC; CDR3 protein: CASSPSRAENIQYF
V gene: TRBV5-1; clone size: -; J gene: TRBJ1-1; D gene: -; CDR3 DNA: TGCGCCAGCAGCTTGGAACAGGGGAACACTGAAGCTTTCTTT; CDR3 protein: CASSLEQGNTEAFF
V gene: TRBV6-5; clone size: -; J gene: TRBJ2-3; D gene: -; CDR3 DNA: TGTGCCAGCAGTTACTCGATTAGGGGAGATACGCAGTATTTT; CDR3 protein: CASSYSIRGDTQYF
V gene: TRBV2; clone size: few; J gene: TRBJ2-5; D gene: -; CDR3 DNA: TGTGCCAGCAGTGAAAGTGGGGCAGAGACCCAGTACTTC; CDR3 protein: CASSESGAETQYF
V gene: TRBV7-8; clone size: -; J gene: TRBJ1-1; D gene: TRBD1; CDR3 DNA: TGTGCCAGCAGCTCCCGACAGGGGGCTGGCACTGAAGCTTTCTTT; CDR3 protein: CASSSRQGAGTEAFF
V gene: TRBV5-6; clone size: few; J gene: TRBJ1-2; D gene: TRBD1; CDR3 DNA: TGTGCCAGCAGCTCTTGGGACAGAGCTGCCTTGGATCGCTACACCTTC; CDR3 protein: CASSSWDRAALDRYTF
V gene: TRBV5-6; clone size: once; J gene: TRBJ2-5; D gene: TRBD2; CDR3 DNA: TGTGCCAGCAGCTTGTACGGTAGCGGGACTCAAGAGACCCAGTACTTC; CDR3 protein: CASSLYGSGTQETQYF
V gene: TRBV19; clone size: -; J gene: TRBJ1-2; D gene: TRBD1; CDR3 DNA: TGTGCCAGTAGTCGGTCAGGGGGCACCTATGGCTACACCTTC; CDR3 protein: CASSRSGGTYGYTF
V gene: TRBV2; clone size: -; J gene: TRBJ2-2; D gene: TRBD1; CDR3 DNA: TGTGCCAGCAGTGAAACGGGACAGGGTCGGGTGACCGGGGAGCTGTTTTTT; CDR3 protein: CASSETGQGRVTGELFF
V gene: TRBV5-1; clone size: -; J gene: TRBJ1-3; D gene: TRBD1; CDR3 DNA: TGCGCCAGCAGCTCGGACAGGGGGCCAGGAAACACCATATATTTT; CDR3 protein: CASSSDRGPGNTIYF
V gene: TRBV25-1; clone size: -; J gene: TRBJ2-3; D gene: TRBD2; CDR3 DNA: TGTGCCAGCAGTGATAGGCTAGCGGGAGTGTTCCCAGATACGCAGTATTTT; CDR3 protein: CASSDRLAGVFPDTQYF
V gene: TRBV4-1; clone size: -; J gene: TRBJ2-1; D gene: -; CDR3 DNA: TGCGCCAGCAGCCTAGGAGGGCCAGGCAATGAGCAGTTCTTC; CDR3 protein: CASSLGGPGNEQFF
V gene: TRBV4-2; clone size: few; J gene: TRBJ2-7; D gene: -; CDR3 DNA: TGTGCCAGCAGCCAAGATCTGGGGCGCGAGCAGTACTTC; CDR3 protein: CASSQDLGREQYF
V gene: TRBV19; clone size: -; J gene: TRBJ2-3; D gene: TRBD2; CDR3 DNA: TGTGCCAGTAGTTGGGGGACTAGCGGGAACACAGATACGCAGTATTTT; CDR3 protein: CASSWGTSGNTDTQYF
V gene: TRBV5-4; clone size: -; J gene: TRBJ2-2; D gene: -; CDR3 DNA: TGTGCCAGCAGCCATGGGGGGATAGCGGACACCGGGGAGCTGTTTTTT; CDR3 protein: CASSHGGIADTGELFF
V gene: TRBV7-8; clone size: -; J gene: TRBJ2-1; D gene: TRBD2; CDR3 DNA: TGTGCCAGCAGCTCCGGCGGGGCGGGAGACAACTACAATGAGCAGTTCTTC; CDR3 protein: CASSSGGAGDNYNEQFF
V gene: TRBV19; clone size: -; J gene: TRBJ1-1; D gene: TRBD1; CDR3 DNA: TGTGCCAGTAGGACAGGGGGCCTTGGCACTGAAGCTTTCTTT; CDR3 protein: CASRTGGLGTEAFF
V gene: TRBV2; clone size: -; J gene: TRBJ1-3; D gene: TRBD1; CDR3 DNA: TGTGCCAGCAGTGAAGGGACAGGGATCCCTGGAAACACCATATATTTT; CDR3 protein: CASSEGTGIPGNTIYF
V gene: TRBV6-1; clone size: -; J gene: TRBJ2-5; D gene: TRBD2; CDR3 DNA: TGTGCCAGCAGTCAGTCGCGGGGGGTGCAAGAGACCCAGTACTTC; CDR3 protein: CASSQSRGVQETQYF
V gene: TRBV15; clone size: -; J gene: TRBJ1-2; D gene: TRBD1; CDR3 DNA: TGTGCCACCAGCAGACCGGGACAGCGGATTAACTATGGCTACACCTTC; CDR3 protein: CATSRPGQRINYGYTF
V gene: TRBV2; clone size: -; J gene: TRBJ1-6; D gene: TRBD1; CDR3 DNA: TGTGCCAGCAATATTTATGGACAGGGTGTGAGTGGGCCTTCACCCCTCCACTTT; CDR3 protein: CASNIYGQGVSGPSPLHF
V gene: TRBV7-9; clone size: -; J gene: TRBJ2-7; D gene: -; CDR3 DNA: TGTGCCAGCAGCTTAGCGTGGGGGCCCTACGAGCAGTACTTC; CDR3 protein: CASSLAWGPYEQYF
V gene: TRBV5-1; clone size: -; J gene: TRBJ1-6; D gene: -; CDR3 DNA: TGCGCCAGCAGACAGGGCCGCGATTCACCCCTCCACTTT; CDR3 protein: CASRQGRDSPLHF
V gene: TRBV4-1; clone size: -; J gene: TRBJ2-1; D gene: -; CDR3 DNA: TGCGCCAGCAGCCAGGCGGGTGAGGGGGGGTCCTACAATGAGCAGTTCTTC; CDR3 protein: CASSQAGEGGSYNEQFF
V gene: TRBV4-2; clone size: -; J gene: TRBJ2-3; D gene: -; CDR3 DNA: TGTGCCAGCAGCCAAGTAGGCGGGGACCGCACAGATACGCAGTATTTT; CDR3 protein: CASSQVGGDRTDTQYF
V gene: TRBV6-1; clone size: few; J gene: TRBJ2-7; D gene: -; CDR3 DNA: TGTGCCAGCAGTTCCGACAACTCCTACGAGCAGTACTTC; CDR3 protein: CASSSDNSYEQYF
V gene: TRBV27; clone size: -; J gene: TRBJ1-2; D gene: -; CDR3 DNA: TGTGCCAGCAGCCCTTTGGTAGGTCCGGGGGGCTACACCTTC; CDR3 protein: CASSPLVGPGGYTF
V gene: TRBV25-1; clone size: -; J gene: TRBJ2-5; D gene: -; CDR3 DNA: TGTGCCAGCAGTGAATCGTTCGAGCTCTTCGGGGAGACCCAGTACTTC; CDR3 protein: CASSESFELFGETQYF